The sequence of this T cell receptor (beta chain) was determined in a study of cytomegalovirus exposure and HLA in healthy donors. Study-wide results and limits: Judged likely to be a sequencing artifact was a cluster of highly shared sequence variants. Specificity of three CMV-associated chains for CMV antigens was verified in vitro.

PCR involved 60 Vbeta and 13 Jbeta primers. As originally analysed: Counted up in a later analysis, unique TCR beta chains came to roughly 80 million, with some 9.9 million shared. Using immunoSEQ multiplex PCR, the repertoire was profiled, and TCRdb retains in-frame clones only, with some absent. V and J calls and clone size follow that table, whereas D and trimming were derived from the DNA. Among under 200,000 clones, over 65% were seen once, and the ten largest hold around 3%. CDR1 is SNHLY and CDR2 is FYNNEI in the germline V gene. The V and J ends lost 6 bases and 6 bases respectively, with 20 bases between them. This CDR3 contains 16 residues. This clone was detected a few times. What it binds is not known.

J is TRBJ2-2 and V is TRBV2; weak D call: TRBD2 (6 bases). The source material was PBMCs. This TCR derives from a woman aged 35 to 49 in good health and CMV-seropositive. DNA of the CDR3: TGTGCCAGCAGCTACCCACGTGGAGGGGTACCCGGGGAGCTGTTTTTT. Translating gives CASSYPRGGVPGELFF.